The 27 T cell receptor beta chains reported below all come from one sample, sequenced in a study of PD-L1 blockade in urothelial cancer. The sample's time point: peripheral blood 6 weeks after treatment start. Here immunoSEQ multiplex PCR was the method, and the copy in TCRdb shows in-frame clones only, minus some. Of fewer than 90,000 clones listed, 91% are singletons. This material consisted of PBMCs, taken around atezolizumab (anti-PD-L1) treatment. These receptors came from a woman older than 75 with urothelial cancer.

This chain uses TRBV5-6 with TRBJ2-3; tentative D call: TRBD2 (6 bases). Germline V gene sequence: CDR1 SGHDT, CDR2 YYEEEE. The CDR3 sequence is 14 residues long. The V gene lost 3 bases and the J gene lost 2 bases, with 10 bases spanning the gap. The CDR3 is CASSSGLYTDTQYF. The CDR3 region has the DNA TGTGCCAGCAGCTCGGGACTTTACACAGATACGCAGTATTTT.

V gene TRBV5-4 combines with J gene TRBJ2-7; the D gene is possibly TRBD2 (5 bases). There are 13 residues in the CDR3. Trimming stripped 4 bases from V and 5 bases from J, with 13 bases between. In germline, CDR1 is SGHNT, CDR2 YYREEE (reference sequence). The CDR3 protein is CASSPTEVDEQYF. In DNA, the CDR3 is TGTGCCAGCAGCCCGACGGAGGTCGACGAGCAGTACTTC.

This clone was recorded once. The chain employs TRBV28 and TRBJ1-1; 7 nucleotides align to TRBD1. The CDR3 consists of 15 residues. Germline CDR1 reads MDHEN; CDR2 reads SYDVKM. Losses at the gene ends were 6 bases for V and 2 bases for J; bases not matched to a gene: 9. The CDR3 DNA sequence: TGTGCCAGCAGCCCCTCGGGACAGACTAACACTGAAGCTTTCTTT. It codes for CASSPSGQTNTEAFF.

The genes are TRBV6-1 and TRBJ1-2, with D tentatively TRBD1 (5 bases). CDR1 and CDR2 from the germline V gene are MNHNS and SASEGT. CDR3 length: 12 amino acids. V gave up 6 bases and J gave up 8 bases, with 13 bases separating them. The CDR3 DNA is TGTGCCAGCAGAACCGGGGCGGGAGGCTACACCTTC. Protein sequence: CASRTGAGGYTF.

CDR3 residues: CAITQTKNDYNEQFF. The CDR3 region has the DNA TGTGCCATCACCCAGACTAAAAATGACTACAATGAGCAGTTCTTC. The chain recombines TRBV10-3 with TRBJ2-1; the D gene is possibly TRBD2 (5 bases). Germline values: CDR1 ENHRY, CDR2 SYGVKD. V was trimmed by 7 bases and J by 3 bases, leaving 16 bases between them. The CDR3 totals 15 residues.

CDR3 region: CASSLSRPGSYNEQFF. As DNA, the CDR3 is TGTGCCAGCAGTTTATCGCGACCAGGGTCCTACAATGAGCAGTTCTTC. The chain links TRBV28 to TRBJ2-1, with D tentatively TRBD1 (5 bases). With 1 base removed from V and 1 base from J, the gap between germline ends came to 11 bases. The CDR3 length is 16 residues. Germline CDR1 and CDR2: MDHEN and SYDVKM.

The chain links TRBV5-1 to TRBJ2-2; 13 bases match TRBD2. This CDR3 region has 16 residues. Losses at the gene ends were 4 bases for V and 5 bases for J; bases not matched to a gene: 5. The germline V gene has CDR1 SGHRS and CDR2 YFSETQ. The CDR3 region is CASSGGLAGATGELFF. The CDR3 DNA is TGCGCCAGCAGCGGAGGACTAGCGGGAGCGACCGGGGAGCTGTTTTTT.

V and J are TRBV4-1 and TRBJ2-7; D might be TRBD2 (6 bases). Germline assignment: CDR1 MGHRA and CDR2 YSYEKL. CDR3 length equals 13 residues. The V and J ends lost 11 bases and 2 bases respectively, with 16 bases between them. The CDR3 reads CAGKGLPTYEQYF. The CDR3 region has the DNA TGCGCCGGAAAAGGACTACCTACCTACGAGCAGTACTTC.

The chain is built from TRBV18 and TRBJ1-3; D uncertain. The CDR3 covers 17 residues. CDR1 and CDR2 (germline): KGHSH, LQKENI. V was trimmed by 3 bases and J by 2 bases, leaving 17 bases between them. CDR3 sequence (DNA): TGTGCCAGCTCACCGGCTTCGTTGGGAGTGGCTGGAAACACCATATATTTT. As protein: CASSPASLGVAGNTIYF.

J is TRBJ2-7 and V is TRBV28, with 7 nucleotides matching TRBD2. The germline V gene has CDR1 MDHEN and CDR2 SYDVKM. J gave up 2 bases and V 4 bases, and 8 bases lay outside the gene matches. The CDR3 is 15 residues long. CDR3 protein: CASSSGGGDTYEQYF. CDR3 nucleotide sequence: TGTGCCAGCAGTTCCGGGGGAGGGGATACCTACGAGCAGTACTTC. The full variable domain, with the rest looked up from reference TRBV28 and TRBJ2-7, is DVKVTQSSRYLVKRTGEKVFLECVQDMDHENMFWYRQDPGLGLRLIYFSYDVKMKEKGDIPEGYSVSREKKERFSLILESASTNQTSMYLCASSSGGGDTYEQYFGPGTRLTVT.

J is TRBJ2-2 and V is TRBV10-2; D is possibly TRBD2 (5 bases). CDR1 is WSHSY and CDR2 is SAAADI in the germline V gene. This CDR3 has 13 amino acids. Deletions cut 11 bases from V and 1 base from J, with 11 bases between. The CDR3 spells CALWERNTGELFF. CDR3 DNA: TGCGCCTTGTGGGAGCGGAACACCGGGGAGCTGTTTTTT.

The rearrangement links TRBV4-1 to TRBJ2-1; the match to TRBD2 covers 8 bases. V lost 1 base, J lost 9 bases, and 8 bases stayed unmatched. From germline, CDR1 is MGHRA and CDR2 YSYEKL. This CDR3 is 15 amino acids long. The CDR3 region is CASSQVTGGQGEQFF. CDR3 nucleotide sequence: TGCGCCAGCAGCCAAGTAACGGGAGGGCAAGGTGAGCAGTTCTTC.

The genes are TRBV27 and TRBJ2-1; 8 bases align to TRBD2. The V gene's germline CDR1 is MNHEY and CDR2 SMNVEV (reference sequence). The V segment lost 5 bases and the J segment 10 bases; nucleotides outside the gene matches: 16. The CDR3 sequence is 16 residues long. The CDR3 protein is CASSPTLPGGRGEQFF. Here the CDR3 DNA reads TGTGCCAGCAGTCCAACCCTCCCGGGAGGGCGAGGGGAGCAGTTCTTC.

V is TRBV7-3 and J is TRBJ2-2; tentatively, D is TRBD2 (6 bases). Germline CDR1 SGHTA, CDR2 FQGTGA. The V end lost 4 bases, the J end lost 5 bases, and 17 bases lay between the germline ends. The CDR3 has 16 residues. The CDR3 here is CASSSRGLGRTGELFF. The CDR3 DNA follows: TGTGCCAGCAGCTCCCGGGGGTTAGGTAGGACCGGGGAGCTGTTTTTT.

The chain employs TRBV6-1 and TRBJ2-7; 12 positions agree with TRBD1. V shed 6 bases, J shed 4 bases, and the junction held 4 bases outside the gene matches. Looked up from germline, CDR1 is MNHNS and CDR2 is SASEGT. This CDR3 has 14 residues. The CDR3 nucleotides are TGTGCCAGCAGGTCGGGACAGGGGGCTTACGAGCAGTACTTC. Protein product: CASRSGQGAYEQYF.

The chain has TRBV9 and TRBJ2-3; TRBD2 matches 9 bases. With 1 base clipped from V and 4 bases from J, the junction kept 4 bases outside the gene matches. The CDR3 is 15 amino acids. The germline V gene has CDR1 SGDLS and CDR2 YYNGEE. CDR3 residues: CASSVRAGGPDTQYF. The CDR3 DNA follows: TGTGCCAGCAGCGTAAGGGCGGGAGGGCCAGATACGCAGTATTTT.

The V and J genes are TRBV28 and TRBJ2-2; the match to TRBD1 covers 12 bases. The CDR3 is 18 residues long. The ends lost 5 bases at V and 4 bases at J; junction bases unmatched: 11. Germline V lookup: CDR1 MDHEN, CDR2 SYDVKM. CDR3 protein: CASSPGTGGYRVTGELFF. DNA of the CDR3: TGTGCCAGCAGTCCGGGGACAGGGGGCTATCGAGTCACCGGGGAGCTGTTTTTT.

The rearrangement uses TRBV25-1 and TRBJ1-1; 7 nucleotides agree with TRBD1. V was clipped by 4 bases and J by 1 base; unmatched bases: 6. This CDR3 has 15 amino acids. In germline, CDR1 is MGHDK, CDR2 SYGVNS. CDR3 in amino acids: CASSGRTGANTEAFF. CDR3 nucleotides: TGTGCCAGCAGTGGGCGGACAGGCGCGAACACTGAAGCTTTCTTT. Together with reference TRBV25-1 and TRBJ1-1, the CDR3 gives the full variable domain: EADIYQTPRYLVIGTGKKITLECSQTMGHDKMYWYQQDPGMELHLIHYSYGVNSTEKGDLSSESTVSRIRTEHFPLTLESARPSHTSQYLCASSGRTGANTEAFFGQGTRLTVV.

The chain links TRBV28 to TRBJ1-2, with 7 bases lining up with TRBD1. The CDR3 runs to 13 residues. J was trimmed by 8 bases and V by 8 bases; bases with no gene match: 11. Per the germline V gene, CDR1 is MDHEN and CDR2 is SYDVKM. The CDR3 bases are TGTGCCAGCCTCGGGACAGAGGTTGGAGGCTACACCTTC. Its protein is CASLGTEVGGYTF.

For the CDR3, the DNA is TGTGCCAGCAGCCAAGAAAGTGCGGTAGCGGGACATTTCTTC. Protein sequence: CASSQESAVAGHFF. This chain joins TRBV4-2 and TRBJ2-1; 8 bases are a match to TRBD2. Losses at the gene ends were 0 bases for V and 16 bases for J; bases not matched to a gene: 11. The CDR3 runs 14 residues. Germline values: CDR1 LGHNA, CDR2 YNFKEQ.

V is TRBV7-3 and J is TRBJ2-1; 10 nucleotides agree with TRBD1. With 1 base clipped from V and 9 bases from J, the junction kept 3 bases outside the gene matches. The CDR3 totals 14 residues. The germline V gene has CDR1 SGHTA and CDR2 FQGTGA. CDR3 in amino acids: CASSLMGQGTEQFF. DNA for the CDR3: TGTGCCAGCAGCTTAATGGGACAGGGGACTGAGCAGTTCTTC.

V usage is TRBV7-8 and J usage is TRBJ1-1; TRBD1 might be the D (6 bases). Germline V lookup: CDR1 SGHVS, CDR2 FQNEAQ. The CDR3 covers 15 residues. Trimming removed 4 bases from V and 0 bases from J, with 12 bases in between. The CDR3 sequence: CASSSRGGLNTEAFF. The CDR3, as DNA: TGTGCCAGCAGCTCCCGGGGGGGCTTGAACACTGAAGCTTTCTTT.

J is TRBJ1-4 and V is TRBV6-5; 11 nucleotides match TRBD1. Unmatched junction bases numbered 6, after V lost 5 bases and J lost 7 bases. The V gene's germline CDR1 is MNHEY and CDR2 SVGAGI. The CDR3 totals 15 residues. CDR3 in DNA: TGTGCCAGCAGTACCCGGACAGGGGGCACTGAAAAACTGTTTTTT. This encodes CASSTRTGGTEKLFF.

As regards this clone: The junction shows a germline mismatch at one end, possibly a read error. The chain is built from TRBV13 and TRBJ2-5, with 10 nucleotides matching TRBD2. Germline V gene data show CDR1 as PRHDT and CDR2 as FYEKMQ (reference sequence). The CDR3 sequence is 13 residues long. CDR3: CASSASGREAQYF. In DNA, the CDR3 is TGTGCCAGCAGCGCTAGCGGGAGAGAGGCCCAGTACTTC.

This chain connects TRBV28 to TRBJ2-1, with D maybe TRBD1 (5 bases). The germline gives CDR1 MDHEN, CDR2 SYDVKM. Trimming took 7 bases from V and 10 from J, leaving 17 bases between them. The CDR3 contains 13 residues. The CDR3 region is CASTGPLSQEQFF. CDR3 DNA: TGTGCCAGCACAGGGCCCCTGTCTCAGGAGCAGTTCTTC. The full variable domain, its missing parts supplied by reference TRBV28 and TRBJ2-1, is DVKVTQSSRYLVKRTGEKVFLECVQDMDHENMFWYRQDPGLGLRLIYFSYDVKMKEKGDIPEGYSVSREKKERFSLILESASTNQTSMYLCASTGPLSQEQFFGPGTRLTVL.

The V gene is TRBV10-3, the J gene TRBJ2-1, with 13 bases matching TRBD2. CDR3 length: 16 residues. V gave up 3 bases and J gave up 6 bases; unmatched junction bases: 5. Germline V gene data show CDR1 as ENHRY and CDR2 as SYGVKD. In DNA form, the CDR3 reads TGTGCCATCAGTGACAGGGGACTAGCGGGGCCCAATGAGCAGTTCTTC. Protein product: CAISDRGLAGPNEQFF.

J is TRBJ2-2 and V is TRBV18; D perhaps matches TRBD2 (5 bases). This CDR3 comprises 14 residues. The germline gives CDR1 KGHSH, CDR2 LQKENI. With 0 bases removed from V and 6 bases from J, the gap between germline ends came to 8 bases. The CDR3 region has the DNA TGTGCCAGCTCACCACCGCCGAGGGCCGGGGAGCTGTTTTTT. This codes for CASSPPPRAGELFF. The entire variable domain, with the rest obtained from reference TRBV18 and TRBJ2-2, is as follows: NAGVMQNPRHLVRRRGQEARLRCSPMKGHSHVYWYRQLPEEGLKFMVYLQKENIIDESGMPKERFSAEFPKEGPSILRIQQVVRGDSAAYFCASSPPPRAGELFFGEGSRLTVL.